The present T cell receptor beta chain was sequenced within a study of beta chain features in type 1 diabetes. Expressed TCRB transcripts were sequenced, since all the RNA that had been isolated was reverse transcribed. Assay used: immunoSEQ multiplex PCR; TCRdb lists only in-frame clones, some missing. The sample shows around 140,000 clones, about 9.1% of them seen only once. Trimming stripped 6 bases from V and 7 bases from J, with 13 bases between. The CDR3 totals 12 residues. Germline V CDR1 and CDR2: LGHNT, FRNRAP. Every sorted population was more than 95% pure. This clonotype was obtained from a woman aged 40 to 55 in good health. The rearrangement links TRBV12-5 to TRBJ2-7; maybe TRBD1 (5 bases). Sequences were obtained from central memory CD4+ T cells from blood. For the CDR3, the DNA is TGTGCTAGTGGGCCAGGGTGGGGAGAGCAGTACTTC. Amino acid sequence: CASGPGWGEQYF.